Below are 27 T cell receptor beta chains sequenced from a single sample in a study of blood T cell repertoires in COVID-19. Profiling relied on immunoSEQ multiplex PCR, and the TCRdb table lists in-frame clones only, not all of them. The table includes over 200,000 clones, roughly 84% detected once. Material: peripheral blood. All receptors come from a woman aged 80 or older with active or convalescent COVID-19.

This chain links TRBV5-1 with TRBJ2-1; the match to TRBD1 covers 10 bases. There are 13 residues in the CDR3. The V and J ends lost 9 bases and 4 bases, in that order; junction bases with no gene match: 4. Germline CDR1 and CDR2: SGHRS and YFSETQ. The CDR3 protein is CATRTGGYNEQFF. CDR3 bases: TGCGCCACCCGGACAGGGGGGTACAATGAGCAGTTCTTC.

The chain carries TRBV5-1 and TRBJ1-3; TRBD1 matches at 7 bases. V gave up 4 bases and J gave up 2 bases; unmatched junction bases: 3. Germline V gene lookup returns CDR1 SGHRS and CDR2 YFSETQ. The CDR3 totals 14 residues. The CDR3 region is CASSEGTAGNTIYF. In nucleotides, the CDR3 is TGCGCCAGCAGCGAAGGGACAGCTGGAAACACCATATATTTT.

This clone is a singleton in its sample. The chain employs TRBV28 and TRBJ1-2, with TRBD1 matching over 7 bases. With 6 bases clipped from V and 8 bases from J, the junction kept 6 bases outside the gene matches. The germline V gene encodes CDR1 MDHEN and CDR2 SYDVKM. The CDR3 is 12 residues long. CDR3 nucleotides: TGTGCCAGCAGCCAAGCGGACAGGGGCTACACCTTC. Translated, it gives CASSQADRGYTF.

CDR3 sequence (DNA): TGTGCCAGCAGTTTCGACTTTTGGGACGAGCAGTACTTC. Translating gives CASSFDFWDEQYF. The rearrangement joins TRBV27 to TRBJ2-7; D unresolved. CDR3 length: 13 amino acids. CDR1 is MNHEY, CDR2 SMNVEV, per germline (reference sequence). V lost 3 bases and J lost 5, with 11 bases in between.

This clone was observed a handful of times. The chain is built from TRBV5-4 and TRBJ2-2; TRBD2 aligns across 7 bases. The trim removed 2 bases at V and 8 bases at J, leaving 3 bases unmatched. This CDR3 has 13 amino acids. Germline CDR1 reads SGHNT; CDR2 reads YYREEE (reference sequence). CDR3 residues: CASSFTSVGELFF. Written as DNA, the CDR3 is TGTGCCAGCAGCTTTACTAGCGTGGGGGAGCTGTTTTTT.

This chain uses TRBV25-1 with TRBJ2-2; D unclear. Trimming took 0 bases from V and 5 from J, leaving 10 bases between them. Germline CDR1 MGHDK, CDR2 SYGVNS. The CDR3 has 15 residues. In DNA form, the CDR3 reads TGTGCCAGCAGTGAATACCACCCTACGACCGGGGAGCTGTTTTTT. Translation gives CASSEYHPTTGELFF.

The CDR3 loop reads CASSWGLAGGEQYF. The DNA of the CDR3 is TGTGCCAGCAGCTGGGGGCTAGCGGGAGGCGAGCAGTACTTC. The chain couples TRBV7-2 to TRBJ2-7; TRBD2 matches at 11 bases. In germline, CDR1 is SGHTA, CDR2 FQGNSA. J was trimmed by 6 bases and V by 4 bases; bases with no gene match: 5. This CDR3 contains 14 residues. The variable domain in full, completed from reference TRBV7-2 and TRBJ2-7, reads GAGVSQSPSNKVTEKGKDVELRCDPISGHTALYWYRQSLGQGLEFLIYFQGNSAPDKSGLPSDRFSAERTGGSVSTLTIQRTQQEDSAVYLCASSWGLAGGEQYFGPGTRLTVT.

In its sample, this clone was seen once. This chain connects TRBV2 to TRBJ2-7; D not certain. The CDR3 is 13 amino acids. V lost 5 bases and J 0 bases, leaving 8 bases between the germline ends. Per germline, CDR1 SNHLY and CDR2 FYNNEI. CDR3 nucleotides: TGTGCCAGCAGTCGTAGGAGCTCCTACGAGCAGTACTTC. This sequence encodes CASSRRSSYEQYF.

The chain links TRBV29-1 to TRBJ2-2, with TRBD1 identical over 10 bases. Germline values: CDR1 SQVTM, CDR2 ANQGSEA. Germline trimming cut 7 bases from V and 0 bases from J; bases unmatched to any gene: 11. The CDR3 is 17 amino acids. CDR3 protein: CSGQGAPDGANTGELFF. DNA for the CDR3: TGCAGCGGACAGGGGGCCCCCGACGGGGCGAACACCGGGGAGCTGTTTTTT.

The V and J genes are TRBV10-3 and TRBJ2-3; a weak D match, TRBD2 (6 bases). The CDR3 is 14 residues long. Germline V gene sequence: CDR1 ENHRY, CDR2 SYGVKD. The V and J ends lost 8 bases and 2 bases respectively, with 14 bases between them. The CDR3 protein is CAIGAGGATDTQYF. CDR3 DNA: TGTGCCATCGGGGCCGGCGGGGCCACAGATACGCAGTATTTT.

The V and J genes are TRBV7-3 and TRBJ1-2; 10 bases align to TRBD1. The CDR3 has 19 amino acids. Germline loops: CDR1 SGHTA, CDR2 FQGTGA. V was pared by 5 bases and J by 0 bases, with 15 bases of the junction left unmatched. The CDR3 here is CASSPIPGTGVLSNYGYTF. CDR3 DNA sequence: TGTGCCAGCAGCCCCATTCCCGGGACAGGGGTTCTTTCTAACTATGGCTACACCTTC.

This chain links TRBV9 with TRBJ1-1; D gene unclear. CDR1 is SGDLS and CDR2 is YYNGEE in the germline V gene. The V gene lost 0 bases and the J gene lost 5 bases, with 11 bases spanning the gap. The CDR3 is made up of 14 amino acids. CDR3 bases: TGTGCCAGCAGCGTAGTTTACGGGGAGACTGAAGCTTTCTTT. Its protein is CASSVVYGETEAFF.

The chain recombines TRBV2 with TRBJ2-2; maybe TRBD1 (6 bases). The CDR3 spans 16 residues. V lost 8 bases to trimming and J lost 1 base, with 17 bases between them. Germline lookup yields CDR1 SNHLY and CDR2 FYNNEI. Here the CDR3 reads CASSKGDRQNTGELFF. CDR3 DNA: TGTGCCAGCTCAAAGGGGGACCGACAGAACACCGGGGAGCTGTTTTTT.

V gene TRBV13 combines with J gene TRBJ2-5; 11 nucleotides line up with TRBD2. The germline V gene encodes CDR1 PRHDT and CDR2 FYEKMQ (reference sequence). With 0 bases clipped from V and 2 bases from J, the junction kept 5 bases outside the gene matches. The CDR3 contains 17 residues. CDR3 amino acids: CASSLGTSGVGQETQYF. The CDR3 bases are TGTGCCAGCAGCTTAGGGACTAGCGGGGTGGGGCAAGAGACCCAGTACTTC. The complete variable domain, with remaining parts taken from reference TRBV13 and TRBJ2-5, reads AAGVIQSPRHLIKEKRETATLKCYPIPRHDTVYWYQQGPGQDPQFLISFYEKMQSDKGSIPDRFSAQQFSDYHSELNMSSLELGDSALYFCASSLGTSGVGQETQYFGPGTRLLVL.

The rearrangement joins TRBV9 to TRBJ1-6, with 10 bases fitting TRBD1. The germline CDR1 and CDR2 sequences are SGDLS and YYNGEE. Trimming cost V 4 bases and J 13 bases; bases outside gene matches: 11. There are 15 residues in the CDR3. CDR3 protein: CASSPGDRGLSPLHF. In DNA, the CDR3 is TGTGCCAGCAGCCCCGGGGACAGGGGACTCTCTCCCCTCCACTTT.

This clone was recorded only once. The chain uses TRBV4-3 and TRBJ2-1; D perhaps matches TRBD1 (5 bases). The CDR3 is 14 residues long. Trimming stripped 2 bases from V and 6 bases from J, with 11 bases between. Per germline, CDR1 LGHNA and CDR2 YSLEER. CDR3 sequence: CASSQRSGFNEQFF. CDR3 DNA: TGCGCCAGCAGCCAACGGTCAGGGTTCAATGAGCAGTTCTTC.

This clone occurred once. The gene calls are TRBV7-6 and TRBJ2-7; 13 bases align to TRBD2. The CDR3 loop spans 17 amino acids. J lost 2 bases, V lost 5 bases, and 9 bases had no gene match. CDR1 SGHVS and CDR2 FNYEAQ come from the germline V gene. The CDR3: CASSPRLAGGLAYEQYF. The CDR3 nucleotides are TGTGCCAGCAGCCCAAGACTAGCGGGAGGATTAGCCTACGAGCAGTACTTC.

J is TRBJ2-7 and V is TRBV5-6, with D perhaps matching TRBD1 (6 bases). CDR1 is SGHDT and CDR2 is YYEEEE in the germline V gene. V gave up 0 bases and J gave up 4 bases, with 11 bases separating them. CDR3 size: 14 residues. CDR3 region: CASSLVGTNYEQYF. In DNA form, the CDR3 reads TGTGCCAGCAGCTTGGTCGGGACAAATTACGAGCAGTACTTC. Drawing the rest from reference TRBV5-6 and TRBJ2-7, the complete variable domain is DAGVTQSPTHLIKTRGQQVTLRCSPKSGHDTVSWYQQALGQGPQFIFQYYEEEERQRGNFPDRFSGHQFPNYSSELNVNALLLGDSALYLCASSLVGTNYEQYFGPGTRLTVT.

V and J are TRBV5-4 and TRBJ2-5, with D perhaps TRBD1 (5 bases). Germline loops: CDR1 SGHNT, CDR2 YYREEE (reference sequence). The CDR3 runs to 13 residues. Trimming stripped 1 base from V and 5 bases from J, with 9 bases between. CDR3 DNA sequence: TGTGCCAGCAGCTTGCAGGGCCGGGAGACCCAGTACTTC. As protein: CASSLQGRETQYF.

This chain links TRBV5-6 with TRBJ2-5; TRBD1 might be the D (5 bases). Germline assignment: CDR1 SGHDT and CDR2 YYEEEE. The CDR3 has 13 amino acids. Deletions cut 3 bases from V and 4 bases from J, with 10 bases between. In DNA form, the CDR3 reads TGTGCCAGCAGCTGCAGGGTAGGAGAGACCCAGTACTTC. Its translation is CASSCRVGETQYF.

The chain joins TRBV12-3 or TRBV12-4 to TRBJ1-2; 11 bases match TRBD1. J gave up 7 bases and V 5 bases, and 3 bases lay outside the gene matches. The CDR3 is 13 amino acids. The CDR3 protein is CASSRDRGSGYTF. The CDR3 nucleotides are TGTGCCAGCAGTCGGGACAGGGGGTCTGGCTACACCTTC.

The chain has TRBV28 and TRBJ1-6; 7 nucleotides match TRBD1. V shed 5 bases, J shed 4 bases, and the junction held 5 bases outside the gene matches. Germline V lookup: CDR1 MDHEN, CDR2 SYDVKM. CDR3 size: 15 residues. CDR3 coding DNA: TGTGCCAGCAGTCCCCGACAGGGATATAATTCACCCCTCCACTTT. Its translation is CASSPRQGYNSPLHF.

V is TRBV6-5 and J is TRBJ1-6; D might be TRBD1 (5 bases). Germline values: CDR1 MNHEY, CDR2 SVGAGI. Deletions cut 2 bases from V and 11 bases from J, with 13 bases between. The CDR3 extends over 14 amino acids. As DNA, the CDR3 is TGTGCCAGCAGTTACGAGGCCAGGGCAACACCCCTCCACTTT. It codes for CASSYEARATPLHF.

The chain is built from TRBV11-2 and TRBJ2-3; 10 nucleotides agree with TRBD2. V was pared by 1 base and J by 3 bases, with 4 bases of the junction left unmatched. Germline V gene lookup returns CDR1 SGHAT and CDR2 FQNNGV. The CDR3 sequence is 16 residues long. CDR3 in DNA: TGTGCCAGCAGCTTAGCGCCTAGCGGGGGTACAGATACGCAGTATTTT. Translating gives CASSLAPSGGTDTQYF.

CDR3 nucleotide sequence: TGCGCCAGCAGCTTAGAGGGGGCAAGGGGTTCACCCCTCCACTTT. Its translation is CASSLEGARGSPLHF. V usage is TRBV5-1 and J usage is TRBJ1-6; 7 bases map to TRBD1. The CDR3 is made up of 15 amino acids. CDR1 and CDR2 (germline): SGHRS, YFSETQ. With 2 bases clipped from V and 9 bases from J, the junction kept 8 bases outside the gene matches.

To note about this clone: A junction boundary mismatches the germline segment, possibly from a read error. The chain uses TRBV6-4 and TRBJ2-1; 8 bases agree with TRBD2. Germline V gives CDR1 MRHNA, CDR2 SNTAGT. This CDR3 comprises 16 residues. CDR3 sequence reads: CASSDSPGSELAAYLF. The CDR3 DNA reads TGTGCCAGCAGTGACTCCCCCGGGAGTGAACTAGCGGCTTACCTCTTC.

The chain joins TRBV19 to TRBJ2-2, with no clear D. Deletions cut 7 bases from V and 7 bases from J, with 16 bases between. There are 14 residues in the CDR3. Looked up from germline, CDR1 is LNHDA and CDR2 is SQIVND (reference sequence). Here the CDR3 DNA reads TGTGCCAGTACCTCCGTTTTCTCTAGCGGGGAGCTGTTTTTT. Its protein is CASTSVFSSGELFF.